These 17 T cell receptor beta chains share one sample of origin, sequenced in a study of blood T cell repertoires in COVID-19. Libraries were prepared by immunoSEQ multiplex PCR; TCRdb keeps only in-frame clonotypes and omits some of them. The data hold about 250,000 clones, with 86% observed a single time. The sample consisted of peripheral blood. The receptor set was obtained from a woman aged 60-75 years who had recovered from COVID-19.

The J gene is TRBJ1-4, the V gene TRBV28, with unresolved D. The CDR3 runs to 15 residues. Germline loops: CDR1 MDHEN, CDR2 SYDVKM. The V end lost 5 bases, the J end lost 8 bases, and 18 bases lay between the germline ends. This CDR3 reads CASSIPGPRGEKLFF. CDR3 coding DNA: TGTGCCAGCAGTATCCCGGGCCCCCGAGGGGAAAAACTGTTTTTT. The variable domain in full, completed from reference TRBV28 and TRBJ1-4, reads DVKVTQSSRYLVKRTGEKVFLECVQDMDHENMFWYRQDPGLGLRLIYFSYDVKMKEKGDIPEGYSVSREKKERFSLILESASTNQTSMYLCASSIPGPRGEKLFFGSGTQLSVL.

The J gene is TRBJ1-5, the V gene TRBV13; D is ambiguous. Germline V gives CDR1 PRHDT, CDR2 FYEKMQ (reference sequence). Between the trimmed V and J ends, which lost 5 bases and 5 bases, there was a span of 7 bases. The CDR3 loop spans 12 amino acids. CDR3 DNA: TGTGCCAGCAGCAGCGGTGATCAGCCCCAGCATTTT. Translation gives CASSSGDQPQHF.

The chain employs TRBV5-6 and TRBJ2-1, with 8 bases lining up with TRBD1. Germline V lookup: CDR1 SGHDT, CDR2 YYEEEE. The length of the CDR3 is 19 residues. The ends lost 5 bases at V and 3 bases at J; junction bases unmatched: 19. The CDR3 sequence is CASRRRTGRLPTLYNEQFF. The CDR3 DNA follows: TGTGCCAGCAGACGGCGGACAGGGAGGTTGCCCACCCTCTACAATGAGCAGTTCTTC.

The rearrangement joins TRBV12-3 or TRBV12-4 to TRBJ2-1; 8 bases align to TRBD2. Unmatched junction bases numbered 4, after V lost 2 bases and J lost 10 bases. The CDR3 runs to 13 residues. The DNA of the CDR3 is TGTGCCAGCAGTTTAAGCGGGGGTGCCGAGCAGTTCTTC. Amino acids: CASSLSGGAEQFF.

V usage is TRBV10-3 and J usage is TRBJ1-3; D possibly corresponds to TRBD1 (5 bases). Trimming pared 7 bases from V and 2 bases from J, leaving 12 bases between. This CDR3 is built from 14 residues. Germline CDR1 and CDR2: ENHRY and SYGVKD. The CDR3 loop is CAITRGSAGNTIYF. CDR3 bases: TGTGCCATCACGCGGGGGAGCGCTGGAAACACCATATATTTT.

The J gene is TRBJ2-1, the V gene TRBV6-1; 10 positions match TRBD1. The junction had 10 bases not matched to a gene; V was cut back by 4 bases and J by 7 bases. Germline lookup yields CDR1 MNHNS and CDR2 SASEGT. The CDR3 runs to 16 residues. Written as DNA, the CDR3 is TGTGCCAGCAGTGGAGTACCGGGACAGGGGCGTAATGAGCAGTTCTTC. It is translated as CASSGVPGQGRNEQFF.

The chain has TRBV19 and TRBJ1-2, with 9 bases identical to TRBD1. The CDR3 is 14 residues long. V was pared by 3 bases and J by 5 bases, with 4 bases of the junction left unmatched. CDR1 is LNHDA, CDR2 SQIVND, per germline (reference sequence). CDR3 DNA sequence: TGTGCCAGTAGTATCGGACAGGGGTTATATGGCTACACCTTC. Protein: CASSIGQGLYGYTF.

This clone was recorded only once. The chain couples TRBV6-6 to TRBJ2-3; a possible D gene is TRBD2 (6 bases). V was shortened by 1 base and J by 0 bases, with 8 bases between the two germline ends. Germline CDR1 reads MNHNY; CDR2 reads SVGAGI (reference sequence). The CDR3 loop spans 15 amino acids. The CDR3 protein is CASSYYGGSTDTQYF. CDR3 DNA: TGTGCCAGCAGTTACTACGGAGGGAGCACAGATACGCAGTATTTT.

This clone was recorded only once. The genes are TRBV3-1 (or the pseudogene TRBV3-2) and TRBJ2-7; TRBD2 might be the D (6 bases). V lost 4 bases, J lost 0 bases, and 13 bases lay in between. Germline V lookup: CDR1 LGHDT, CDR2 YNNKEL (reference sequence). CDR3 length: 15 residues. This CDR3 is CASSRPGAASYEQYF. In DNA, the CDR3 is TGTGCCAGCAGCCGGCCGGGAGCGGCCTCCTACGAGCAGTACTTC.

The CDR3 nucleotides read TGTGCCAGCAGGCCAAGAGCAGGGGGGAAGAGAGGCTACACCTTC. Translation: CASRPRAGGKRGYTF. This chain joins TRBV4-2 and TRBJ1-2; 7 bases line up with TRBD1. V dropped 6 bases and J dropped 8; count of bases not matched to a gene: 15. Germline values: CDR1 LGHNA, CDR2 YNFKEQ. The CDR3 runs 15 residues.

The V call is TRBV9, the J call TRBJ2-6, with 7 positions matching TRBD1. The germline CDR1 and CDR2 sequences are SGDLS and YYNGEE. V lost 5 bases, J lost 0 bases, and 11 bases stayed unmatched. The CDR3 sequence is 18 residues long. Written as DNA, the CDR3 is TGTGCCAGCAGTAAATCCGGGACAGTGAGCTCTGGGGCCAACGTCCTGACTTTC. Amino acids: CASSKSGTVSSGANVLTF.

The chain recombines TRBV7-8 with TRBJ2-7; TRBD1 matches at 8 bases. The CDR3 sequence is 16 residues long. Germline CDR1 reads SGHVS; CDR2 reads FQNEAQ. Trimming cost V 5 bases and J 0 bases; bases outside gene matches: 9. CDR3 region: CASSPQGAVSSYEQYF. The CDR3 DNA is TGTGCCAGCAGCCCTCAGGGGGCCGTCTCCTCCTACGAGCAGTACTTC.

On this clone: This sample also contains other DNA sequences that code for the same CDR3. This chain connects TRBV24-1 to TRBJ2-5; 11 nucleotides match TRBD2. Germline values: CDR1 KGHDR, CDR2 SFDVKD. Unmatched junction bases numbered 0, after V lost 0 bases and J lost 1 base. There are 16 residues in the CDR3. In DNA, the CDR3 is TGTGCCACCAGTGATTTGCTAGCGGGGGGCCAAGAGACCCAGTACTTC. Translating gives CATSDLLAGGQETQYF.

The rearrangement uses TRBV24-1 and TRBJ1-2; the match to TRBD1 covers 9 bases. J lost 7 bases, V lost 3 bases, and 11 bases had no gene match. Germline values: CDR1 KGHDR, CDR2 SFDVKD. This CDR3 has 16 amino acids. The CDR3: CATSDTPGQGRSGYTF. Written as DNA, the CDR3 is TGTGCCACCAGTGATACACCGGGACAGGGAAGGAGTGGCTACACCTTC.

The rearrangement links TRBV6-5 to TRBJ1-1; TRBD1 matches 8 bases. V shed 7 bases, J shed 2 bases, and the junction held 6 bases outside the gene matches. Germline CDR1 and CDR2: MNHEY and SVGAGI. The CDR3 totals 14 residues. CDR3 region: CASNTGTGNTEAFF. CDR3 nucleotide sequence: TGTGCCAGCAATACCGGGACAGGTAACACTGAAGCTTTCTTT.

CDR3 region: CASSPWAVETGELFF. The CDR3 DNA sequence: TGTGCCAGCAGCCCCTGGGCAGTAGAGACCGGGGAGCTGTTTTTT. The J gene is TRBJ2-2, the V gene TRBV27; D not certain. V lost 6 bases and J lost 5, with 16 bases in between. Germline V CDR1 and CDR2: MNHEY, SMNVEV (reference sequence). There are 15 residues in the CDR3.

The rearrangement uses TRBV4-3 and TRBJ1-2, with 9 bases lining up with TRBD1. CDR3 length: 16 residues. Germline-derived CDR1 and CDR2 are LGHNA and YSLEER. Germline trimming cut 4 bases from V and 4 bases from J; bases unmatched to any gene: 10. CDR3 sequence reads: CASSPTWGQGAYGYTF. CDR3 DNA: TGCGCCAGCAGCCCCACCTGGGGACAGGGCGCCTATGGCTACACCTTC.